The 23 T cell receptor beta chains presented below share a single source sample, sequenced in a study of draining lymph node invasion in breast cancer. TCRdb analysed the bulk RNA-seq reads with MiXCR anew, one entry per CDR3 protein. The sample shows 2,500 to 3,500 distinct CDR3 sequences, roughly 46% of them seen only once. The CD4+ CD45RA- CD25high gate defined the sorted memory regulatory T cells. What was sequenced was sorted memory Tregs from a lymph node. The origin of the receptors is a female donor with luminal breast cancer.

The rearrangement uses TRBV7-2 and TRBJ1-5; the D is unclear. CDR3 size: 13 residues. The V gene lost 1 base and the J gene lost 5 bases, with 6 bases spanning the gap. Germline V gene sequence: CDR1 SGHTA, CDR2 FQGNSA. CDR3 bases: TGTGCCAGCAGCTTAGGCGGATATCAGCCCCAGCATTTT. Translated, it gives CASSLGGYQPQHF. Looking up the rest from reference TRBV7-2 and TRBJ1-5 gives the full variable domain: GAGVSQSPSNKVTEKGKDVELRCDPISGHTALYWYRQSLGQGLEFLIYFQGNSAPDKSGLPSDRFSAERTGGSVSTLTIQRTQQEDSAVYLCASSLGGYQPQHFGDGTRLSIL.

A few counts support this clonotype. CDR3 sequence: CASSLLTLSTGELFF. DNA for the CDR3: TGTGCCAGCAGTTTGCTAACGCTGAGCACCGGGGAGCTGTTTTTT. The V call is TRBV12-3 or TRBV12-4, the J call TRBJ2-2, with no clear D. The CDR3 covers 15 residues. The germline V and J ends were trimmed by 3 bases and 4 bases, with 12 bases remaining between them.

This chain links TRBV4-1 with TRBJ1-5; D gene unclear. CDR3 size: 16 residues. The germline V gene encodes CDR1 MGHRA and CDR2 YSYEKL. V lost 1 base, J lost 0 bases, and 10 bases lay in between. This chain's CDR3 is CASSQGGGFSNQPQHF. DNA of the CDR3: TGCGCCAGCAGCCAAGGGGGAGGGTTTAGCAATCAGCCCCAGCATTTT.

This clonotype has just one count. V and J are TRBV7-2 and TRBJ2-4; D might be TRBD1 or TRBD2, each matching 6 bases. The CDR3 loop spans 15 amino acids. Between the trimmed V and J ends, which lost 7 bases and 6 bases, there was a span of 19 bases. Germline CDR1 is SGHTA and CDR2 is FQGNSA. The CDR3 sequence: CASTRGGRAGNIQYF. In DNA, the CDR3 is TGTGCCAGCACCCGAGGGGGGCGCGCGGGAAACATTCAGTACTTC. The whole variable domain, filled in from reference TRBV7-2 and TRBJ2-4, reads GAGVSQSPSNKVTEKGKDVELRCDPISGHTALYWYRQSLGQGLEFLIYFQGNSAPDKSGLPSDRFSAERTGGSVSTLTIQRTQQEDSAVYLCASTRGGRAGNIQYFGAGTRLSVL.

The chain's CDR3 is CSASRQASGISSYNEQFF. The CDR3 nucleotides read TGCAGTGCTAGCCGCCAGGCTAGCGGGATCAGCTCCTACAATGAGCAGTTCTTC. The V call is TRBV20-1, the J call TRBJ2-1, with 9 bases fitting TRBD2. V lost 3 bases and J lost 0; bases outside the gene matches: 12. The CDR3 extends over 18 amino acids. Germline V gene sequence: CDR1 DFQATT, CDR2 SNEGSKA (reference sequence).

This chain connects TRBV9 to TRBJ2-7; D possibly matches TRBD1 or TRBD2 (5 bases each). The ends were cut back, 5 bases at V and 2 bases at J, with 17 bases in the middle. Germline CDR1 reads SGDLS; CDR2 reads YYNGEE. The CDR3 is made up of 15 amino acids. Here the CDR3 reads CASSPYGTGPYEQYF. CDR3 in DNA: TGTGCCAGCAGTCCTTACGGGACCGGACCCTACGAGCAGTACTTC.

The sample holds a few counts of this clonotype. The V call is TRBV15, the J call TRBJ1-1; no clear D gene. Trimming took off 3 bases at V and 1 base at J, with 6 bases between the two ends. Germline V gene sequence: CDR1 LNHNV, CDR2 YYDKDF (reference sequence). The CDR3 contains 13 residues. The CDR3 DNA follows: TGTGCCACCAGCAGGGGTGGGAACACTGAAGCTTTCTTT. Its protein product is CATSRGGNTEAFF.

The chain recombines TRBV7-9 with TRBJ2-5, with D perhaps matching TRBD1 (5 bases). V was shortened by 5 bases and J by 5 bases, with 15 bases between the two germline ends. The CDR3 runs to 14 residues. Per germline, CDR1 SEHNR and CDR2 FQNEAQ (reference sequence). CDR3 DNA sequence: TGTGCCAGCAGCGGGCAGGGCTGGTGGGAGACCCAGTACTTC. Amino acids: CASSGQGWWETQYF.

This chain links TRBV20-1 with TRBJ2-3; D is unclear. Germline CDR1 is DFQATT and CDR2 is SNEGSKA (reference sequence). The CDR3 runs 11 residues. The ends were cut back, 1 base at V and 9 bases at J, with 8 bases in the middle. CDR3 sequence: CSARGQQTQYF. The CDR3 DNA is TGCAGTGCTAGAGGTCAACAGACGCAGTATTTT.

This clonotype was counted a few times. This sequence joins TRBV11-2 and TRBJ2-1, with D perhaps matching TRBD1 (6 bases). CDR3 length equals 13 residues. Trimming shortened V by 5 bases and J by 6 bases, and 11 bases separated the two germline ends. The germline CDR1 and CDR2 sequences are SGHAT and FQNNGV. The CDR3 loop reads CASSPGQTNEQFF. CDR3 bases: TGTGCCAGCAGCCCCGGACAGACCAATGAGCAGTTCTTC.

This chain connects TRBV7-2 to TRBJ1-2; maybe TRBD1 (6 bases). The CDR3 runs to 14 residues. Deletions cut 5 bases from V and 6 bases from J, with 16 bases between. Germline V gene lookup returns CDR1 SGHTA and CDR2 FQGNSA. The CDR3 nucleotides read TGTGCCAGCAGCGTACAGACAGGTTCCAATGGCTACACCTTC. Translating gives CASSVQTGSNGYTF.

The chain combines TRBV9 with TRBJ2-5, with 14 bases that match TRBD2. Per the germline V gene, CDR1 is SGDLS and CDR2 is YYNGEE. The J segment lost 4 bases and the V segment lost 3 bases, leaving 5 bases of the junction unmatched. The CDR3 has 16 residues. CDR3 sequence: CASSARLAGGAETQYF. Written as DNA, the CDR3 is TGTGCCAGCAGCGCACGACTAGCGGGAGGGGCAGAGACCCAGTACTTC.

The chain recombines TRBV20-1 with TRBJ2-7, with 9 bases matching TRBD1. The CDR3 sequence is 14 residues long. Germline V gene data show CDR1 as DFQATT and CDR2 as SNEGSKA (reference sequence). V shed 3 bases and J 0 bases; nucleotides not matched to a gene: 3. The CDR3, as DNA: TGCAGTGCTAGGGGACAGGGAGGCTCCTACGAGCAGTACTTC. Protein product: CSARGQGGSYEQYF.

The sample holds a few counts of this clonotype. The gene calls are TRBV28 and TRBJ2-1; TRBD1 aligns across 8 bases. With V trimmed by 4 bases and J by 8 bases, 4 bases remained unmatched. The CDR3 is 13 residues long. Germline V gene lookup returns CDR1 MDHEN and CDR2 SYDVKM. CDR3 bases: TGTGCCAGCAGTTCCAGGGGGCGGCATGAGCAGTTCTTC. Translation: CASSSRGRHEQFF.

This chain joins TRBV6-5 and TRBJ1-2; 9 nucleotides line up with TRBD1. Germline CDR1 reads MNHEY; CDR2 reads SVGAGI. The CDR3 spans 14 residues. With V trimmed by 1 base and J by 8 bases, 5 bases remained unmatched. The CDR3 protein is CASSYLTGGWGYTF. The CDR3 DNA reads TGTGCCAGCAGTTACTTAACAGGGGGCTGGGGCTACACCTTC.

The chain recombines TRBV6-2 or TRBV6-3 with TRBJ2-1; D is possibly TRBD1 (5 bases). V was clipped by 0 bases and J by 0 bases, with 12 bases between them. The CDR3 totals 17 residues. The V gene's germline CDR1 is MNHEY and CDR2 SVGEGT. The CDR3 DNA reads TGTGCCAGCAGTTACTCGGGGCAGACTCACTCCTACAATGAGCAGTTCTTC. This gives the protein CASSYSGQTHSYNEQFF.

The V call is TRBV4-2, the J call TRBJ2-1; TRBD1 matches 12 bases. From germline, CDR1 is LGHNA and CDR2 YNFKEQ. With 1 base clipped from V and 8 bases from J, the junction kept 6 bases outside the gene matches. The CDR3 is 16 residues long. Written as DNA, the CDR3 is TGTGCCAGCAGCCAAGTTGGGACAGGGGGCTTAGATGAGCAGTTCTTC. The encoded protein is CASSQVGTGGLDEQFF.

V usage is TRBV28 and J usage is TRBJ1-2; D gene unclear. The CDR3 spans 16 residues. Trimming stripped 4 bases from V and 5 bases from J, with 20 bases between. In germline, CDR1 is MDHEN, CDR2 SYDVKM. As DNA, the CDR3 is TGTGCCAGCAGTTCCGGCGATGGGAGGGCTAGGTATGGCTACACCTTC. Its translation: CASSSGDGRARYGYTF.

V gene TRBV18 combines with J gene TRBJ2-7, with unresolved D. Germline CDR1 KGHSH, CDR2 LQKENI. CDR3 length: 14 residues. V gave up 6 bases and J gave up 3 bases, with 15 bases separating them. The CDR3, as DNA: TGTGCCAGCTCTCCGCCGGCCCACGACTACGAGCAGTACTTC. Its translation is CASSPPAHDYEQYF. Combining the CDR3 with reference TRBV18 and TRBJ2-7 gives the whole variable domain NAGVMQNPRHLVRRRGQEARLRCSPMKGHSHVYWYRQLPEEGLKFMVYLQKENIIDESGMPKERFSAEFPKEGPSILRIQQVVRGDSAAYFCASSPPAHDYEQYFGPGTRLTVT.

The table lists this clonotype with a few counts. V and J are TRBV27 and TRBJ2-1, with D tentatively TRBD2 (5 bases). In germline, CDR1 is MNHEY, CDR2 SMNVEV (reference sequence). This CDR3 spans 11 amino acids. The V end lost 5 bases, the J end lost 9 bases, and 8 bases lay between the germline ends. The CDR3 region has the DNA TGTGCCAGCAGTAAGGGAGCTGAGCAGTTCTTC. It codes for CASSKGAEQFF.

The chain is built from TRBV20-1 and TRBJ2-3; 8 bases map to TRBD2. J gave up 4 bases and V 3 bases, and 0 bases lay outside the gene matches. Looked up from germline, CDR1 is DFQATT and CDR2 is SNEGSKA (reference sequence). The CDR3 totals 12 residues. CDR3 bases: TGCAGTGCTAGCGGGGGGGCAGATACGCAGTATTTT. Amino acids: CSASGGADTQYF.

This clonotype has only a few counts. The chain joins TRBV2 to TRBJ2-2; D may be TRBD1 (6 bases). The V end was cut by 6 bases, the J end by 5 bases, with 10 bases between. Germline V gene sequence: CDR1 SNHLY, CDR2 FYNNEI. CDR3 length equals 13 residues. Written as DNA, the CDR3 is TGTGCCAGCAGGCAGGGGCAAACCGGGGAGCTGTTTTTT. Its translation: CASRQGQTGELFF.

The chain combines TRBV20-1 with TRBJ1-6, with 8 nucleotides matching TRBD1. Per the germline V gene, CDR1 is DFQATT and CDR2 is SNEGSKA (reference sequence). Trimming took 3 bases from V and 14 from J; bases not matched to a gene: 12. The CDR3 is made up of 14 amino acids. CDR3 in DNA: TGCAGTGCTAGGGCCGGGACAGGTTTTAGGTCCCTCCACTTT. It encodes CSARAGTGFRSLHF.